The present entry profiles one T cell receptor (beta chain) with its context. This sample is part of a study of blood T cell repertoires in COVID-19. Study details: Italy, Spain and the United States were the sources of the convalescent and acute COVID-19 samples. From T cells, B-cell-depleted T cells, or PBMCs came the material, which was cDNA or gDNA.

Original methodology: Amplification with reference gene primers provided the estimates of nucleated cell counts. Assay used: immunoSEQ multiplex PCR; TCRdb lists only in-frame clones, some missing. The DNA was the basis for D and trimming; V, J and clone size are from that table. Of approximately 240,000 clones listed, about 88% are singletons. The CDR3 has 15 residues. J was trimmed by 4 bases and V by 2 bases; bases with no gene match: 8. The V gene's germline CDR1 is SGHNT and CDR2 YYREEE (reference sequence). This sequence was found in a man aged 50 to 60 who had recovered from COVID-19. The gene calls are TRBV5-4 and TRBJ1-1; TRBD1 aligns across 7 bases. Sequenced input: peripheral blood. For the CDR3, the DNA is TGTGCCAGCAGCTTAGGGGGCAGAGCGTCCACTGAAGCTTTCTTT. Translation gives CASSLGGRASTEAFF.